Below are 13 T cell receptor beta chains sequenced from a single sample in a study of CD8 T cells in Susac syndrome. With random hexamers, reverse transcription was performed on roughly 0.5 to 1 ug of RNA. One entry per CDR3 protein, called by TCRdb with MiXCR from the immunoSEQ multiplex PCR reads. The table shows 170,000 or so distinct CDR3 sequences, with approximately 94% occurring only once. Sequencing was carried out using CD4+ T cells from PBMCs. The receptors were gathered from a human donor with multiple sclerosis.

The V gene is TRBV2, the J gene TRBJ1-1; D not certain. Per germline, CDR1 SNHLY and CDR2 FYNNEI. Trimming took off 4 bases at V and 5 bases at J, with 8 bases between the two ends. This CDR3 has 12 amino acids. The CDR3 here is CASSVAGTEAFF. The CDR3 DNA reads TGTGCCAGCAGTGTGGCTGGGACTGAAGCTTTCTTT. Full variable domain (outside the CDR3, taken from reference TRBV2 and TRBJ1-1): EPEVTQTPSHQVTQMGQEVILRCVPISNHLYFYWYRQILGQKVEFLVSFYNNEISEKSEIFDDQFSVERPDGSNFTLKIRSTKLEDSAMYFCASSVAGTEAFFGQGTRLTVV.

The chain uses TRBV12-2 and TRBJ1-2. TRBV12-2 is designated a pseudogene. The CDR3 covers 10 residues. CDR3 region: CAKKTDGYTF. The CDR3 region has the DNA TGTGCAAAAAAAACGGATGGCTACACCTTC.

This chain links TRBV20-1 with TRBJ2-4, with a possible D match to TRBD1 (6 bases). The CDR3 is made up of 13 amino acids. V was trimmed by 6 bases and J by 7 bases, leaving 16 bases between them. Germline CDR1 DFQATT, CDR2 SNEGSKA (reference sequence). CDR3 in DNA: TGCAGTGCCGGGACACCCTGGGGGAACATTCAGTACTTC. Its translation: CSAGTPWGNIQYF.

The chain joins TRBV20-1 to TRBJ2-7, with 8 positions matching TRBD1. V was clipped by 5 bases and J by 1 base; unmatched bases: 4. Per the germline V gene, CDR1 is DFQATT and CDR2 is SNEGSKA (reference sequence). There are 13 residues in the CDR3. CDR3 loop: CSAPQGASYEQYF. DNA for the CDR3: TGCAGTGCTCCTCAGGGGGCGTCCTACGAGCAGTACTTC.

The genes are TRBV24-1 and TRBJ1-2, with D unclear. The germline V gene has CDR1 KGHDR and CDR2 SFDVKD. V lost 1 base, J lost 2 bases, and 7 bases lay in between. The CDR3 is 14 amino acids. The DNA for the CDR3 is TGTGCCACCAGTGATTTCACAGCCAACTATGGCTACACCTTC. Amino acids: CATSDFTANYGYTF.

The chain links TRBV4-1 to TRBJ1-1; TRBD1 is a possible D gene (5 bases). V was clipped by 1 base and J by 5 bases, with 20 bases between them. The CDR3 is made up of 17 amino acids. Per germline, CDR1 MGHRA and CDR2 YSYEKL. The CDR3 DNA is TGCGCCAGCAGCCAAGCCAACCTCTTCAGGGTCGGGACTGAAGCTTTCTTT. It yields the protein CASSQANLFRVGTEAFF.

The chain combines TRBV4-2 with TRBJ2-1; 16 bases match TRBD2. V was clipped by 4 bases and J by 8 bases; unmatched bases: 8. Per the germline V gene, CDR1 is LGHNA and CDR2 is YNFKEQ. There are 17 residues in the CDR3. CDR3 protein: CASSPSGTSGGADEQFF. In nucleotides, the CDR3 is TGTGCCAGCAGCCCCTCCGGGACTAGCGGGGGGGCCGATGAGCAGTTCTTC.

This clonotype appeared a single time. The chain is built from TRBV24-1 and TRBJ2-7; D not resolved. V lost 2 bases and J lost 2, with 6 bases in between. The length of the CDR3 is 13 residues. CDR1 KGHDR and CDR2 SFDVKD come from the germline V gene. CDR3 in DNA: TGTGCCACCAGTGATTCCTCTACCTACGAGCAGTACTTC. It specifies CATSDSSTYEQYF.

This clonotype was found once. The chain couples TRBV28 to TRBJ1-5; D not certain. V was pared by 3 bases and J by 9 bases, with 6 bases between. Germline V CDR1 and CDR2: MDHEN, SYDVKM. CDR3 length equals 11 residues. The CDR3 DNA reads as TGTGCCAGCAGTTTGAATTGGCCCCAGCATTTT. This encodes CASSLNWPQHF.

This clonotype occurred once. CDR3 sequence (DNA): TGCGCCAGCAGCTTGAGGCTAGCGGGGGAAACCCGCGAGACCCAGTACTTC. It yields the protein CASSLRLAGETRETQYF. The V and J genes are TRBV5-1 and TRBJ2-5, with 10 nucleotides matching TRBD2. This CDR3 contains 17 residues. Losses at the gene ends were 1 base for V and 5 bases for J; bases not matched to a gene: 11. CDR1 is SGHRS, CDR2 YFSETQ, per germline. Looking up the rest from reference TRBV5-1 and TRBJ2-5 gives the full variable domain: KAGVTQTPRYLIKTRGQQVTLSCSPISGHRSVSWYQQTPGQGLQFLFEYFSETQRNKGNFPGRFSGRQFSNSRSEMNVSTLELGDSALYLCASSLRLAGETRETQYFGPGTRLLVL.

The chain combines TRBV7-8 with TRBJ2-1, with 9 positions matching TRBD1. The junction had 12 bases not matched to a gene; V was cut back by 5 bases and J by 7 bases. There are 16 residues in the CDR3. The germline gives CDR1 SGHVS, CDR2 FQNEAQ. This chain's CDR3 is CASSPFRDRVGNEQFF. The CDR3 DNA reads TGTGCCAGCAGCCCATTCCGGGACAGGGTGGGGAATGAGCAGTTCTTC.

The V and J genes are TRBV30 and TRBJ1-3; D might be TRBD1 (5 bases). The CDR3 runs to 11 residues. Germline CDR1 GTSNPN, CDR2 SVGIG (reference sequence). Trimming removed 5 bases at V and 7 bases at J, with 9 bases between. The DNA of the CDR3 is TGTGCCTGGGGACAAAGGAACACCATATATTTT. Translated: CAWGQRNTIYF.

On this clonotype itself: The junction shows a germline mismatch at one end, possibly a read error. The chain couples TRBV30 to TRBJ2-2; D is possibly TRBD1 (5 bases). In germline, CDR1 is GTSNPN, CDR2 SVGIG (reference sequence). The CDR3 runs to 13 residues. CDR3 coding DNA: TGTGTCTGGAACCCTGGGGCGGCCGGGGAGCTGTTTTTT. It specifies CVWNPGAAGELFF.